This T cell receptor (beta chain) was recovered during a study of CD8+ T cells in alopecia areata. Looking at the study overall: Treated individuals took tofacitinib by mouth, 5 to 10 mg twice daily. Tofacitinib therapy took 6 to 18 months; 6 months off drug came after. Regarding the study as a whole: The treated group had a single nonresponder, limiting CD8+ expansion-response conclusions. Among the 100 top clones, expanded CD8+ clones, like scalp clonality, were significantly decreased by tofacitinib.

RNA extraction was followed by reverse transcription into cDNA, which acted as the sequencing template. Assay used: immunoSEQ multiplex PCR; TCRdb lists only in-frame clones, some missing. The data hold around 200,000 clones, with roughly 64% observed a single time. Trimming left V 4 bases short and J 0 bases short, with 14 bases between. CDR1 and CDR2 (germline): SGDLS, YYNGEE. CDR3 length: 16 amino acids. Worth noting for this clone: The antigen is undetermined.

Described treatment: oral pan-JAK inhibitor, 5-10 mg twice daily. Sequenced here: CD8+ T cells sorted from blood, sampled at week 24, from a patient treated with tofacitinib. This rearrangement joins TRBV9 to TRBJ2-1; D not certain. The source is a human donor with alopecia areata. As DNA, the CDR3 is TGTGCCAGCAGCTCCCCCCACACGAGCTCCTACAATGAGCAGTTCTTC. As protein: CASSSPHTSSYNEQFF.